This T cell receptor beta chain was documented in a study of identical twins. Whole-study findings and limits: The presence of invariant MAIT and iNKT cells could partly confound analyses of zero-insertion sequences. Out-of-frame sharing of TCR alpha in monozygotic twins was underestimated by models.

A universal primer site was created by template switching, with the cDNA bearing unique molecular identifiers. In TCRdb, the 5' RACE reads were re-called with MiXCR into one record per CDR3 protein. The data hold about 300,000 distinct CDR3 sequences, with about 12% observed a single time. To note about this clonotype: Its antigen is not known.

Unmatched junction bases numbered 11, after V lost 9 bases and J lost 5 bases. This CDR3 region has 14 residues. Germline V CDR1 and CDR2: MDHEN, SYDVKM. The sample was also reused in another study, on yellow fever vaccine responses in identical twins.

The source is a woman between 18 and 29 years old in good health. The chain employs TRBV28 and TRBJ2-5; 8 bases align to TRBD2. Sequencing used CD8+ T cells sorted from blood. CDR3 sequence: CASVSGEILETQYF. In DNA, the CDR3 is TGTGCCAGTGTTAGCGGGGAGATCTTGGAGACCCAGTACTTC.